This is a list of T cell receptor beta chains from one sample in a study of cytomegalovirus exposure and HLA in healthy donors. Using immunoSEQ multiplex PCR, the repertoire was profiled, and TCRdb retains in-frame clones only, with some absent. Among 150,000 to 200,000 clones listed, roughly 82% were seen once. Sequenced: PBMCs. The receptors stem from a man aged 35 to 55 in good health and CMV-seronegative. The CDR3 runs from the conserved cysteine through the conserved F or W. Fields, in order: CDR3 protein, CDR3 DNA, V gene, clone size, D gene, J gene. A D gene is named only where the DNA matches it firmly. Size is stated for part of the rows, as once, few or many counts, or as a class when the clone is expanded.

cdr3_aa: CASSLGLAGIDEQFF; cdr3_nt: TGTGCCAGCAGCTTAGGACTAGCGGGAATAGATGAGCAGTTCTTC; v_call: TRBV7-6; clone_size: .; d_call: TRBD2; j_call: TRBJ2-1
cdr3_aa: CAWSVPLGGGSGELFF; cdr3_nt: TGTGCCTGGAGTGTCCCTCTTGGAGGTGGCTCCGGGGAGCTGTTTTTT; v_call: TRBV30; clone_size: .; d_call: .; j_call: TRBJ2-2
cdr3_aa: CASSLYSGGTEAFF; cdr3_nt: TGTGCCAGCAGTTTATACTCAGGAGGCACTGAAGCTTTCTTT; v_call: TRBV28; clone_size: .; d_call: .; j_call: TRBJ1-1
cdr3_aa: CASSLGQRDSRYGYTF; cdr3_nt: TGTGCCAGCAGCCTCGGTCAACGGGACAGCCGCTATGGCTACACCTTC; v_call: TRBV7-2; clone_size: .; d_call: TRBD1; j_call: TRBJ1-2
cdr3_aa: CASSLDSRDRGYTF; cdr3_nt: TGTGCCAGCAGCTTGGACTCCAGGGATCGTGGCTACACCTTC; v_call: TRBV5-5; clone_size: .; d_call: .; j_call: TRBJ1-2
cdr3_aa: CASSGRTEQFF; cdr3_nt: TGTGCCAGCAGTGGTCGGACAGAGCAGTTCTTC; v_call: TRBV2; clone_size: .; d_call: .; j_call: TRBJ2-1
cdr3_aa: CASSARTTGANVLTF; cdr3_nt: TGTGCCAGTAGTGCCCGGACAACCGGGGCCAACGTCCTGACTTTC; v_call: TRBV19; clone_size: .; d_call: .; j_call: TRBJ2-6
cdr3_aa: CASSGEPQGLETQYF; cdr3_nt: TGCGCCAGCAGCGGGGAACCACAGGGGCTAGAGACCCAGTACTTC; v_call: TRBV5-1; clone_size: .; d_call: TRBD1; j_call: TRBJ2-5
cdr3_aa: CACTRVNTEAFF; cdr3_nt: TGTGCCTGTACACGGGTGAACACTGAAGCTTTCTTT; v_call: TRBV30; clone_size: .; d_call: .; j_call: TRBJ1-1
cdr3_aa: CASSVPWDRGMSGEQYF; cdr3_nt: TGTGCCAGCAGCGTACCGTGGGACAGGGGGATGTCCGGCGAGCAGTACTTC; v_call: TRBV9; clone_size: .; d_call: TRBD1; j_call: TRBJ2-7
cdr3_aa: CASSESSGGYNEQFF; cdr3_nt: TGTGCCAGCAGTGAATCTAGCGGGGGTTACAATGAGCAGTTCTTC; v_call: TRBV2; clone_size: once; d_call: TRBD2; j_call: TRBJ2-1
cdr3_aa: CSAPQGGAYEQFF; cdr3_nt: TGCAGCGCCCCTCAGGGAGGGGCCTATGAGCAGTTCTTC; v_call: TRBV29-1; clone_size: few; d_call: TRBD2; j_call: TRBJ2-1
cdr3_aa: CASTLTGDIQYF; cdr3_nt: TGTGCCAGCACCTTGACAGGAGACATTCAGTACTTC; v_call: TRBV7-2; clone_size: few; d_call: .; j_call: TRBJ2-4
cdr3_aa: CASKTTGSSYEQYF; cdr3_nt: TGTGCCAGCAAGACCACCGGGAGCTCCTACGAGCAGTACTTC; v_call: TRBV6-6; clone_size: few; d_call: .; j_call: TRBJ2-7
cdr3_aa: CASSSDRGMNTEAFF; cdr3_nt: TGTGCCAGCAGCTCCGACAGGGGGATGAACACTGAAGCTTTCTTT; v_call: TRBV7-3; clone_size: .; d_call: TRBD1; j_call: TRBJ1-1
cdr3_aa: CASSTDRGETQYF; cdr3_nt: TGTGCCAGCAGCACTGACAGGGGAGAGACCCAGTACTTC; v_call: TRBV7-8; clone_size: .; d_call: TRBD1; j_call: TRBJ2-5
cdr3_aa: CASRDPRGLVRYEQYF; cdr3_nt: TGTGCCAGCAGGGATCCTAGAGGACTAGTCCGTTACGAGCAGTACTTC; v_call: TRBV28; clone_size: .; d_call: TRBD2; j_call: TRBJ2-7
cdr3_aa: CASSLGPGNTEAFF; cdr3_nt: TGTGCCAGCAGCTTAGGGCCAGGGAACACTGAAGCTTTCTTT; v_call: TRBV7-9; clone_size: .; d_call: .; j_call: TRBJ1-1
cdr3_aa: CASSLAQQGLNTEAFF; cdr3_nt: TGTGCCAGCAGCTTAGCGCAGCAGGGCTTGAACACTGAAGCTTTCTTT; v_call: TRBV7-9; clone_size: once; d_call: .; j_call: TRBJ1-1
cdr3_aa: CASSLYTIGEQYF; cdr3_nt: TGTGCCAGCAGCTTATATACTATCGGCGAGCAGTACTTC; v_call: TRBV7-9; clone_size: .; d_call: .; j_call: TRBJ2-7
cdr3_aa: CASSLVGGRAKNIQYF; cdr3_nt: TGTGCCAGCAGCTTGGTGGGGGGGCGGGCCAAAAACATTCAGTACTTC; v_call: TRBV5-6; clone_size: once; d_call: .; j_call: TRBJ2-4
cdr3_aa: CASSLTGLDEQYF; cdr3_nt: TGTGCCAGCAGCTTAACAGGGCTCGACGAGCAGTACTTC; v_call: TRBV11-2; clone_size: .; d_call: .; j_call: TRBJ2-7
cdr3_aa: CASSSDRNPFYEQYF; cdr3_nt: TGTGCCAGCAGCTCAGACAGGAACCCTTTTTACGAGCAGTACTTC; v_call: TRBV7-2; clone_size: few; d_call: .; j_call: TRBJ2-7
cdr3_aa: CASRSEGATYNEQFF; cdr3_nt: TGTGCCAGCAGGAGTGAGGGGGCTACCTACAATGAGCAGTTCTTC; v_call: TRBV6-4; clone_size: .; d_call: TRBD1; j_call: TRBJ2-1
cdr3_aa: CASSLLSGGSSYEQYF; cdr3_nt: TGTGCCAGCTCACTTCTTTCGGGGGGGAGTTCCTACGAGCAGTACTTC; v_call: TRBV18; clone_size: few; d_call: TRBD2; j_call: TRBJ2-7
cdr3_aa: CASRYQRRSSYNEQFF; cdr3_nt: TGTGCCAGCAGATATCAGCGGCGAAGCTCCTACAATGAGCAGTTCTTC; v_call: TRBV6-6; clone_size: few; d_call: .; j_call: TRBJ2-1